A single sample gave rise to the 18 T cell receptor beta chains below, sequenced in a study of blood T cell repertoires in COVID-19. Libraries were prepared by immunoSEQ multiplex PCR; TCRdb keeps only in-frame clonotypes and omits some of them. Of around 75,000 clones in the sample, about 84% are singletons; the top ten hold roughly 15%. Material: peripheral blood. The origin of the receptors is a man aged 45-65 years with COVID-19, enrolled during active disease.

This clone was seen a single time. The V and J genes are TRBV7-7 and TRBJ2-5; weak D call: TRBD1 (6 bases). Trimming pared 4 bases from V and 3 bases from J, leaving 24 bases between. The CDR3 spans 18 residues. Germline CDR1 SSHAT, CDR2 FNYEAQ (reference sequence). The CDR3 spells CASSWGRTANLEKETQYF. The DNA of the CDR3 is TGTGCCAGCAGCTGGGGGCGGACAGCCAACCTCGAAAAAGAGACCCAGTACTTC.

The chain joins TRBV4-2 to TRBJ1-2; D is perhaps TRBD1 (6 bases). V lost 5 bases to trimming and J lost 0 bases, with 16 bases between them. The V gene's germline CDR1 is LGHNA and CDR2 YNFKEQ. This CDR3 contains 16 residues. CDR3 bases: TGTGCCAGCAGCAGGGGAGACAGGACGACTAACTATGGCTACACCTTC. Protein product: CASSRGDRTTNYGYTF.

The CDR3 DNA reads as TGTGCCAGCAGCCACGGGGGGGGGCAGGTCGAGCAGTACTTC. It yields the protein CASSHGGGQVEQYF. The J gene is TRBJ2-7, the V gene TRBV3-1 (or the pseudogene TRBV3-2); 8 bases match TRBD2. Trimming cost V 3 bases and J 6 bases; bases outside gene matches: 7. The CDR3 spans 14 residues. Per the germline V gene, CDR1 is LGHDT and CDR2 is YNNKEL (reference sequence).

The chain joins TRBV9 to TRBJ1-4; D remains ambiguous. This CDR3 comprises 16 residues. V lost 4 bases, J lost 7 bases, and 20 bases lay in between. Per germline, CDR1 SGDLS and CDR2 YYNGEE. The CDR3 region is CASSLGLQSSTEKLFF. In DNA, the CDR3 is TGTGCCAGCAGCTTAGGACTTCAATCCTCGACTGAAAAACTGTTTTTT.

The chain combines TRBV14 with TRBJ2-5; D is uncertain. Between the trimmed V and J ends, which lost 4 bases and 4 bases, there was a span of 4 bases. Germline V CDR1 and CDR2: SGHDN, FVKESK. The CDR3 covers 11 residues. In DNA, the CDR3 is TGTGCCAGCAGCCCGGGAGAGACCCAGTACTTC. This gives the protein CASSPGETQYF.

Only one count was recorded for this clone. The DNA of the CDR3 is TGCAGCGTTGAAACAGGGGACAACACCGGGGAGCTGTTTTTT. It is translated as CSVETGDNTGELFF. This sequence joins TRBV29-1 and TRBJ2-2; 7 bases are a match to TRBD1. CDR1 and CDR2 from the germline V gene are SQVTM and ANQGSEA. Unmatched junction bases numbered 2, after V lost 2 bases and J lost 2 bases. This CDR3 spans 14 amino acids.

The V call is TRBV18, the J call TRBJ1-3; 10 positions agree with TRBD1. The CDR3 is 17 residues long. The V gene's germline CDR1 is KGHSH and CDR2 LQKENI. Losses at the gene ends were 6 bases for V and 0 bases for J; bases not matched to a gene: 8. This CDR3 is CASSPRDRGSSGNTIYF. Written as DNA, the CDR3 is TGTGCCAGCTCGCCCCGGGACAGGGGTTCCTCTGGAAACACCATATATTTT.

The rearrangement joins TRBV29-1 to TRBJ2-3, with D unclear. V shed 0 bases and J shed 2 bases, with 6 bases lying between them. Germline lookup yields CDR1 SQVTM and CDR2 ANQGSEA. This CDR3 has 13 residues. The CDR3 nucleotides read TGCAGCGTTGAAGAGCAGTTCACAGATACGCAGTATTTT. Its protein is CSVEEQFTDTQYF.

The rearrangement links TRBV6-1 to TRBJ1-2; D is possibly TRBD1 (6 bases). Trimming took 0 bases from V and 8 from J, leaving 10 bases between them. The CDR3 consists of 13 residues. CDR1 and CDR2 from the germline V gene are MNHNS and SASEGT. CDR3 amino acids: CASSEAWTEGYTF. Written as DNA, the CDR3 is TGTGCCAGCAGTGAAGCGTGGACAGAAGGCTACACCTTC.

This clone came up a few times. This CDR3 reads CASSSGQNQPQHF. The CDR3 nucleotides read TGCGCCAGCAGCTCGGGACAGAATCAGCCCCAGCATTTT. The chain links TRBV5-1 to TRBJ1-5; 7 nucleotides agree with TRBD1. From germline, CDR1 is SGHRS and CDR2 YFSETQ. J gave up 4 bases and V 3 bases, and 1 base lay outside the gene matches. The CDR3 sequence is 13 residues long.

The chain has TRBV27 and TRBJ1-5; D remains unclear. V dropped 1 base and J dropped 5 bases, with 12 bases sitting between them. CDR1 and CDR2 from the germline V gene are MNHEY and SMNVEV (reference sequence). The CDR3 is 15 amino acids. In DNA, the CDR3 is TGTGCCAGCAGTTTATTCTGGGGAGGCGATCAGCCCCAGCATTTT. Its protein is CASSLFWGGDQPQHF.

The chain recombines TRBV6-6 with TRBJ1-2; 8 nucleotides match TRBD1. The germline CDR1 and CDR2 sequences are MNHNY and SVGAGI (reference sequence). The ends lost 2 bases at V and 3 bases at J; junction bases unmatched: 8. CDR3 length equals 16 residues. CDR3 coding DNA: TGTGCCAGCAGTTACGATTTGGCAGGGGGCCACTATGGCTACACCTTC. Its translation: CASSYDLAGGHYGYTF.

This clone came up once. The chain recombines TRBV6-5 with TRBJ1-3, with a tentative D call TRBD1 (5 bases). The germline CDR1 and CDR2 sequences are MNHEY and SVGAGI. This CDR3 comprises 13 residues. Trimming stripped 6 bases from V and 0 bases from J, with 6 bases between. The CDR3 is CASRDSSGNTIYF. The CDR3 DNA follows: TGTGCCAGCAGAGACAGCTCTGGAAACACCATATATTTT.

The chain uses TRBV5-6 and TRBJ2-4; possible D gene TRBD2, 6 bases. The CDR3 is 15 amino acids. V lost 4 bases, J lost 1 base, and 12 bases lay in between. Germline values: CDR1 SGHDT, CDR2 YYEEEE. The chain's CDR3 is CASSGSSGAKNIQYF. CDR3 DNA: TGTGCCAGCAGCGGGTCAAGCGGGGCCAAAAACATTCAGTACTTC.

V gene TRBV7-6 combines with J gene TRBJ2-5; TRBD1 aligns across 9 bases. The CDR3 sequence is 15 residues long. With V trimmed by 8 bases and J by 4 bases, 11 bases remained unmatched. CDR1 and CDR2 (germline): SGHVS, FNYEAQ. The CDR3 reads CASARGTGLGETQYF. The DNA for the CDR3 is TGTGCCAGCGCTCGAGGGACAGGGCTCGGAGAGACCCAGTACTTC.

The sample holds one count of this clone. The genes are TRBV3-1 (or the pseudogene TRBV3-2) and TRBJ1-2, with 12 bases identical to TRBD1. Trimming at V came to 5 bases and at J to 1 base, leaving 8 bases not matched to a gene. Germline loops: CDR1 LGHDT, CDR2 YNNKEL (reference sequence). The CDR3 totals 17 residues. The DNA for the CDR3 is TGTGCCAGCAGCACCCCGGGACAGGGGGCGAGTAACTATGGCTACACCTTC. This gives the protein CASSTPGQGASNYGYTF.

The chain's CDR3 is CAVRTGNTGELFF. The CDR3 nucleotides are TGTGCCGTACGGACTGGCAACACCGGGGAGCTGTTTTTT. The chain recombines TRBV2 with TRBJ2-2; tentatively, D is TRBD2 (5 bases). CDR1 SNHLY and CDR2 FYNNEI come from the germline V gene. V was clipped by 11 bases and J by 2 bases, with 12 bases between them. The CDR3 has 13 amino acids.

The chain has TRBV5-1 and TRBJ1-2; D is uncertain. Germline CDR1 reads SGHRS; CDR2 reads YFSETQ. This CDR3 comprises 13 residues. The V and J ends lost 0 bases and 1 base respectively, with 4 bases between them. The CDR3 here is CASSLGSNYGYTF. As DNA, the CDR3 is TGCGCCAGCAGCTTGGGCAGTAACTATGGCTACACCTTC.